This T cell receptor beta chain was sequenced for a study of Ad26.COV2.S vaccination and SARS-CoV-2 variants. The repertoire was sequenced with immunoSEQ multiplex PCR; TCRdb's copy has only in-frame clones and lacks some. The table records some 330,000 clones, 90% of them present only once. This clone was recorded once. Germline values: CDR1 MGHDK, CDR2 SYGVNS. CDR3 length: 17 amino acids. The V end was cut by 4 bases, the J end by 4 bases, with 22 bases between. As for treatment: around 19 received Ad26.COV2.S at low or high dose, single or two shots; a few received placebo; per-sample allocation not given. Samples were taken on day 63 after the first vaccine or placebo injection.

The material sequenced was peripheral blood, taken in a trial of Ad26.COV2.S vaccine versus placebo. The J gene is TRBJ1-2, the V gene TRBV25-1; D not resolved. The source is a person aged 18 to 65 who received the Ad26.COV2.S COVID-19 vaccine or a placebo. DNA for the CDR3: TGTGCCAGCAGTGCCACCAGTGATCCGAAGGGCTTCTATGGCTACACCTTC. As protein: CASSATSDPKGFYGYTF.